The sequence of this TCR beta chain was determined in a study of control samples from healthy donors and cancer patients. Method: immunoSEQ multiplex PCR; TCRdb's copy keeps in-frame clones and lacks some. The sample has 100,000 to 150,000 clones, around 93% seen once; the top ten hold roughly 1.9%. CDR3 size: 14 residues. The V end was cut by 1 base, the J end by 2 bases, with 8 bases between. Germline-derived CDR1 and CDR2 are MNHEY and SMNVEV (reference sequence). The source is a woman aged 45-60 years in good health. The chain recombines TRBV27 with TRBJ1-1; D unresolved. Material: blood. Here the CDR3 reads CASSLYPGNTEAFF. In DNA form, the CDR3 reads TGTGCCAGCAGTTTATATCCGGGAAACACTGAAGCTTTCTTT.